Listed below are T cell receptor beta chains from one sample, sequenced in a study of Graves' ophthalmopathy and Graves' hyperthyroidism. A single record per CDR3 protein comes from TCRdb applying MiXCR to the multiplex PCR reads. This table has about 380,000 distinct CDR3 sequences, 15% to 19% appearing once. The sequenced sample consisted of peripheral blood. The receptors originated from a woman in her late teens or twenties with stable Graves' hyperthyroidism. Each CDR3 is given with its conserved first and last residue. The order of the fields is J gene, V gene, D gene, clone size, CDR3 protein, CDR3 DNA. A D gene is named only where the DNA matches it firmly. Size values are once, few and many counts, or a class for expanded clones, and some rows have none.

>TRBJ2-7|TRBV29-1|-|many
CSVVGESYEQYF
TGCAGCGTTGTGGGTGAGTCCTACGAGCAGTACTTC
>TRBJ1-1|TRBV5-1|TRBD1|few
CASRPGTGQGTEAFF
TGCGCCAGCAGACCCGGGACAGGGCAAGGGACTGAAGCTTTCTTT
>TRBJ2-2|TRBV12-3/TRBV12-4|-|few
CASSPRGVGTGELFF
TGTGCCAGCAGTCCCAGGGGAGTTGGGACCGGGGAGCTGTTTTTT
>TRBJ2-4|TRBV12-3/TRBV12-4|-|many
CASSDRVAKNIQYF
TGTGCCAGCTCCGACCGGGTAGCCAAAAACATTCAGTACTTC
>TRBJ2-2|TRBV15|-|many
CATLSYTGELFF
TGTGCCACCCTTAGTTACACCGGGGAGCTGTTTTTT
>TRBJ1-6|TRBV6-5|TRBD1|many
CASRHRGHNSPLHF
TGTGCCAGCAGGCACAGGGGACATAATTCACCCCTCCACTTT
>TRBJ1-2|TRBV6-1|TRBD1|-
CASTQGQVADYGYTF
TGTGCCAGCACCCAGGGACAGGTGGCAGACTATGGCTACACCTTC
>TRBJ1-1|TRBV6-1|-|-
CASSDGRPVEAFF
TGTGCCAGCAGTGACGGTCGACCGGTAGAAGCTTTCTTT
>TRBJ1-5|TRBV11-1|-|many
CASSLGGGGTTKQPQHF
TGTGCCAGCAGCTTAGGTGGTGGGGGGACGACCAAGCAGCCCCAGCATTTT
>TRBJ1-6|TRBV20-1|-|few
CSASAGSGSPLHF
TGCAGTGCTAGCGCGGGCTCGGGTTCACCCCTCCACTTT
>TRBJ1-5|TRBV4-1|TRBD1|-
CASSQVFRQGGSQPQHF
TGCGCCAGCAGCCAAGTTTTCCGACAGGGGGGCAGCCAGCCCCAGCATTTT
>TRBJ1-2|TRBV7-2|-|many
CASIRRGEGYTF
TGTGCCAGCATCCGCCGCGGGGAGGGCTACACCTTC
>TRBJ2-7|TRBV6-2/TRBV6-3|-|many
CASSPPPGTGLYEQYF
TGTGCCAGCAGCCCCCCACCCGGGACGGGACTCTACGAGCAGTACTTC
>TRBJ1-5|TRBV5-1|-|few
CASSLEPGSVQPQHF
TGCGCCAGCAGCTTGGAGCCAGGGAGTGTTCAGCCCCAGCATTTT
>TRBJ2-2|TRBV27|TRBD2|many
CASNSGGPNTGELFF
TGTGCCAGCAATTCGGGGGGACCGAACACCGGGGAGCTGTTTTTT
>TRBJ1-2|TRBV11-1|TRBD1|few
CASSPPIKYDRGGYTF
TGTGCCAGCAGCCCCCCCATTAAATATGACAGGGGTGGCTACACCTTC
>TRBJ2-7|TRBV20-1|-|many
CSAKNPGTPLEQYF
TGCAGTGCTAAGAACCCCGGGACCCCTCTCGAGCAGTACTTC
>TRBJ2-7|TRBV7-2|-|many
CASSSSGFLAYEQYF
TGTGCCAGCAGCTCCTCAGGGTTCCTTGCCTACGAGCAGTACTTC
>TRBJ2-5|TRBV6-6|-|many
CASTNMGSRQETQYF
TGTGCCAGCACCAATATGGGGTCCAGACAAGAGACCCAGTACTTC
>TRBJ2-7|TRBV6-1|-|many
CATQGRGFSYEQYF
TGTGCCACCCAGGGAAGGGGTTTCTCCTACGAGCAGTACTTC
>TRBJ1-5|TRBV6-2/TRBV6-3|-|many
CASRTDSSVVYSNQPQHF
TGTGCCAGCAGAACAGACAGTTCGGTGGTATATAGCAATCAGCCCCAGCATTTT
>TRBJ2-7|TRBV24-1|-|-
CATSEVRGEQYF
TGTGCCACCAGTGAAGTCCGGGGAGAGCAGTACTTC
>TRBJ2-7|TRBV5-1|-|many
CASSLGQGREQYF
TGCGCCAGCAGCTTGGGGCAGGGACGTGAGCAGTACTTC
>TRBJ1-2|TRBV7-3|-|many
CASSSTTGSGYTF
TGTGCCAGCAGCTCAACTACAGGGTCGGGCTACACCTTC
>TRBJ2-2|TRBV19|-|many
CASRGPPNTGELFF
TGTGCCAGTAGAGGGCCGCCAAACACCGGGGAGCTGTTTTTT
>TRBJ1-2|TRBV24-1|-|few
CATSDDRSGYTF
TGTGCCACCAGTGATGACAGGAGCGGCTACACCTTC
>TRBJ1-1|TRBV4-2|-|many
CASSHVWGGLNTEAFF
TGTGCCAGCAGCCACGTCTGGGGGGGGTTGAACACTGAAGCTTTCTTT
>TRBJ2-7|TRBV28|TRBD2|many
CASSFIAGGDNEQYF
TGTGCCAGCAGTTTCATAGCGGGGGGGGACAACGAGCAGTACTTC
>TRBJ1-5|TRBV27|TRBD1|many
CASSRRTGRYSNQPQHF
TGTGCCAGCAGTCGTAGGACAGGTCGGTATAGCAATCAGCCCCAGCATTTT
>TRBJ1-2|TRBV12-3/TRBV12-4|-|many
CASSLRGAIYGYTF
TGTGCCAGCAGTTTACGGGGGGCGATCTATGGCTACACCTTC
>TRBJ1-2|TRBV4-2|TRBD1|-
CASSQDKGMGVDRASYGYTF
TGTGCCAGCAGCCAAGATAAAGGCATGGGAGTGGACAGGGCCTCCTATGGCTACACCTTC
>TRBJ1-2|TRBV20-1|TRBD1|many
CSARSPEGANYGYTF
TGCAGTGCTAGAAGTCCCGAGGGGGCAAACTATGGCTACACCTTC
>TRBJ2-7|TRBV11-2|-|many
CASSLDGLSSYEQYF
TGTGCCAGCAGCTTAGATGGTCTTTCGTCCTACGAGCAGTACTTC
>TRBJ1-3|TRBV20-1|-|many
CSARRGQAFVGNTIYF
TGCAGTGCTAGAAGGGGTCAGGCCTTTGTGGGAAACACCATATATTTT
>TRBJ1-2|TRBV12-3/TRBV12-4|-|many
CASSFRDTGNYGYTF
TGTGCCAGCAGTTTTCGGGACACAGGGAACTATGGCTACACCTTC
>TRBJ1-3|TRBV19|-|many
CAPRVHRVLRNTIYF
TGTGCCCCAAGGGTCCACAGGGTTCTCAGAAACACCATATATTTT
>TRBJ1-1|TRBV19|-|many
CATKEGYTEAFF
TGTGCCACGAAGGAAGGATACACTGAAGCTTTCTTT
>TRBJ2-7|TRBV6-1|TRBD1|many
CASTPTGGSYEQYF
TGTGCCAGCACCCCAACAGGGGGGTCCTACGAGCAGTACTTC
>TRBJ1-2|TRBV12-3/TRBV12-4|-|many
CASSPEGWGGYTF
TGTGCCAGCAGTCCTGAGGGGTGGGGTGGCTACACCTTC
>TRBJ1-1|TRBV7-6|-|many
CASSLLANTEAFF
TGTGCCAGCAGCTTGTTAGCGAACACTGAAGCTTTCTTT
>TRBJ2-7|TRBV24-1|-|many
CATSDLQGQDPTRQYF
TGTGCCACCAGTGATTTGCAGGGCCAGGACCCTACGAGGCAGTACTTC
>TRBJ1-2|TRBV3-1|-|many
CASSPPGTYGYTF
TGTGCCAGCAGCCCACCGGGGACTTATGGCTACACCTTC
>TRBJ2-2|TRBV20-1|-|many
CSAKGANTGELFF
TGCAGTGCTAAGGGAGCGAACACCGGGGAGCTGTTTTTT
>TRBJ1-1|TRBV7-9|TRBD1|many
CASSERTGRAFF
TGTGCCAGCAGTGAGAGGACAGGGAGAGCTTTCTTT
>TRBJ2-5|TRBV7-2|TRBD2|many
CASSLTRGGPETQYF
TGTGCCAGCAGCTTAACCCGCGGGGGGCCAGAGACCCAGTACTTC